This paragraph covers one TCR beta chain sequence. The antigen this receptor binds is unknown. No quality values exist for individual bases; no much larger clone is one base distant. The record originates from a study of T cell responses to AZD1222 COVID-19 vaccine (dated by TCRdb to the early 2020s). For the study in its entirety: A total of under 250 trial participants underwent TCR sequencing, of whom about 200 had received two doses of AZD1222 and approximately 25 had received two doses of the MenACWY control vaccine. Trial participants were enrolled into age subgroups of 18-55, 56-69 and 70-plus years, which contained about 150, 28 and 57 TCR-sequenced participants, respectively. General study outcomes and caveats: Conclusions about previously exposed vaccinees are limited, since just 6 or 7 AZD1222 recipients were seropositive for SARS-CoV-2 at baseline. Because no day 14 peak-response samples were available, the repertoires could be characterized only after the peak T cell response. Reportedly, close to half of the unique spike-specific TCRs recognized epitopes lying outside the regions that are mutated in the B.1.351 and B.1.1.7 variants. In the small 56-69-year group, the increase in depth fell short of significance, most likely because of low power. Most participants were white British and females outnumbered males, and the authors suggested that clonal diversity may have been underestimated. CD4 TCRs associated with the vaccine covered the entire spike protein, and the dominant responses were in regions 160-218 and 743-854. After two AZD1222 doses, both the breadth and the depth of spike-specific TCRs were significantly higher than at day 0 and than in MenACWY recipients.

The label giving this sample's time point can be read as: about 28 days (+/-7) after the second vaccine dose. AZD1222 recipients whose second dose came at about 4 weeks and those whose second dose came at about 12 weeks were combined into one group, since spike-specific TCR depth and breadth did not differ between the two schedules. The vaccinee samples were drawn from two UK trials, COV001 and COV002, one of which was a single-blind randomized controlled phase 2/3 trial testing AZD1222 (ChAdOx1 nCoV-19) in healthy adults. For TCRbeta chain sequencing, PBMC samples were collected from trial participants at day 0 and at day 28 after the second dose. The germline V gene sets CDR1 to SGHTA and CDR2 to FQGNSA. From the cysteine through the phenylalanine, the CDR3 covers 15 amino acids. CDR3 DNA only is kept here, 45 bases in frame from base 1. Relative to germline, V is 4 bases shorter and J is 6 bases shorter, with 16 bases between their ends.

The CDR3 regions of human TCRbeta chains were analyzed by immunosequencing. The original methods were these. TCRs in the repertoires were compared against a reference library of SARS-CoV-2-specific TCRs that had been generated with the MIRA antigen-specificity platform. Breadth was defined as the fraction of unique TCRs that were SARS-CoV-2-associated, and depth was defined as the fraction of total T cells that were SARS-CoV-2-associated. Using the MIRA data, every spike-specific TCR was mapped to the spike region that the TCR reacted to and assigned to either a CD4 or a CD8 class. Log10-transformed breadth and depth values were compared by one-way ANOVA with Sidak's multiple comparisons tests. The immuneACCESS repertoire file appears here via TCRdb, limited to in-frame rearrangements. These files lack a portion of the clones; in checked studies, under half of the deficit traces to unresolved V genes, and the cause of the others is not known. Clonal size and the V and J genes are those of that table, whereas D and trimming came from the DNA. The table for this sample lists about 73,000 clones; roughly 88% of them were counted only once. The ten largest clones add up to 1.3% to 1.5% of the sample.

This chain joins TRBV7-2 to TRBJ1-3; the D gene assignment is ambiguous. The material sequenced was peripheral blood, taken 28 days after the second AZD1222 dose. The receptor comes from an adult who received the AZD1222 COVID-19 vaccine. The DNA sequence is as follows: TGTGCCAGCAGCTCCAATAGGTTTGGACCAAACACCATATATTTT. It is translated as CASSSNRFGPNTIYF.